This passage covers 13 T cell receptor beta chains from one sample sequenced in a study of cytomegalovirus exposure and HLA in healthy donors. The PCR employed 60 Vbeta primers together with 13 Jbeta primers. Some clones are missing from TCRdb's copy, which holds only in-frame ones; the method was immunoSEQ multiplex PCR. The repertoire holds 95,000 to 150,000 clones, with under 12% as singletons. Input material: PBMCs. All receptors derive from a woman under 30 in good health and CMV-seropositive.

This clone has more than one count but fewer than ten. The V and J genes are TRBV29-1 and TRBJ1-2; D is possibly TRBD1 (5 bases). The CDR3 is 10 amino acids. V was trimmed by 1 base and J by 8 bases, leaving 5 bases between them. Germline lookup yields CDR1 SQVTM and CDR2 ANQGSEA. This CDR3 reads CSVEGQGYTF. The CDR3 nucleotides read TGCAGCGTTGAAGGACAGGGCTACACCTTC.

As regards this clone: No conserved phenylalanine or tryptophan ends this CDR3, so it is likely a read error. The DNA is left out, because the CDR3 cannot be placed on it with certainty; the CDR3 is given as TCRdb lists it. V usage is TRBV9 and J usage is TRBJ1-1. Per germline, CDR1 SGDLS and CDR2 YYNGEE. The CDR3 is 11 amino acids long, termini counted. CDR3 loop: CASSARRGGRL.

This chain links TRBV19 with TRBJ1-2, with 11 nucleotides matching TRBD1. CDR3 length: 18 amino acids. V lost 6 bases to trimming and J lost 0 bases; unmatched junction nucleotides: 12. Germline CDR1 LNHDA, CDR2 SQIVND (reference sequence). CDR3 region: CASSGQGAPLKANYGYTF. CDR3 bases: TGTGCCAGTAGCGGACAGGGGGCACCATTAAAAGCTAACTATGGCTACACCTTC.

This clone has just a few counts. The rearrangement uses TRBV11-3 and TRBJ1-1; D call uncertain. V dropped 6 bases and J dropped 4 bases, with 15 bases sitting between them. CDR3 length equals 14 residues. Per the germline V gene, CDR1 is SGHNT and CDR2 is YENEEA. The CDR3 DNA sequence: TGTGCCAGCAGTCTACTCGGGGAGAGCACTGAAGCTTTCTTT. It specifies CASSLLGESTEAFF. Supplemented by reference TRBV11-3 and TRBJ1-1, the full variable domain reads EAGVVQSPRYKIIEKKQPVAFWCNPISGHNTLYWYLQNLGQGPELLIRYENEEAVDDSQLPKDRFSAERLKGVDSTLKIQPAELGDSAVYLCASSLLGESTEAFFGQGTRLTVV.

The chain couples TRBV25-1 to TRBJ1-4; D gene uncertain. The CDR3 is made up of 14 amino acids. Germline V gene lookup returns CDR1 MGHDK and CDR2 SYGVNS. Trimming pared 7 bases from V and 2 bases from J, leaving 11 bases between. The CDR3 DNA sequence: TGTGCCAGCACCCCTACGGGGACTAATGAAAAACTGTTTTTT. This translates into CASTPTGTNEKLFF.

This clone came up a few times. The rearrangement joins TRBV29-1 to TRBJ2-2, with TRBD1 matching 8 bases. The CDR3 loop spans 14 amino acids. Trimming cost V 6 bases and J 5 bases; bases outside gene matches: 8. Germline loops: CDR1 SQVTM, CDR2 ANQGSEA. The CDR3 is CSVVRTGNTGELFF. CDR3 nucleotides: TGCAGCGTAGTCAGGACAGGGAATACCGGGGAGCTGTTTTTT.

The chain joins TRBV7-9 to TRBJ2-7, with a possible D match to TRBD2 (6 bases). CDR1 is SEHNR and CDR2 is FQNEAQ in the germline V gene (reference sequence). The CDR3 loop spans 16 amino acids. The V end was cut by 2 bases, the J end by 0 bases, with 14 bases between. CDR3 sequence (DNA): TGTGCCAGCAGCTTATCTGCGGGACTTAGCTCCTACGAGCAGTACTTC. Protein product: CASSLSAGLSSYEQYF.

V gene TRBV5-1 combines with J gene TRBJ2-3, with D tentatively TRBD1 (6 bases). The CDR3 length is 16 residues. The V and J ends lost 4 bases and 5 bases respectively, with 20 bases between them. Germline V lookup: CDR1 SGHRS, CDR2 YFSETQ. For the CDR3, the DNA is TGCGCCAGCAGCCGGGTGGACAGAGGGGGACAAGATACGCAGTATTTT. Its protein is CASSRVDRGGQDTQYF.

The chain is built from TRBV15 and TRBJ2-1; weak D call: TRBD2 (6 bases). V was shortened by 5 bases and J by 8 bases, with 25 bases between the two germline ends. CDR1 and CDR2 from the germline V gene are LNHNV and YYDKDF (reference sequence). The CDR3 runs to 17 residues. This chain's CDR3 is CATSVTYPGLLGDEQFF. The CDR3 nucleotides read TGTGCCACCAGCGTCACATACCCGGGACTTCTCGGCGATGAGCAGTTCTTC. The complete variable domain, with remaining parts taken from reference TRBV15 and TRBJ2-1, reads DAMVIQNPRYQVTQFGKPVTLSCSQTLNHNVMYWYQQKSSQAPKLLFHYYDKDFNNEADTPDNFQSRRPNTSFCFLDIRSPGLGDTAMYLCATSVTYPGLLGDEQFFGPGTRLTVL.

CDR3 amino acids: CASSQAGDTQYF. The CDR3, as DNA: TGTGCCAGCAGCCAAGCGGGAGATACGCAGTATTTT. The chain recombines TRBV7-8 with TRBJ2-3; possible D gene TRBD2, 6 bases. Germline V gene data show CDR1 as SGHVS and CDR2 as FQNEAQ. CDR3 length equals 12 residues. V was pared by 5 bases and J by 5 bases, with 8 bases between.

This clone has more than one count but fewer than ten. This sequence joins TRBV5-1 and TRBJ2-1; 14 bases are shared with TRBD2. V shed 2 bases and J 9 bases; nucleotides not matched to a gene: 7. The CDR3 extends over 16 amino acids. Per germline, CDR1 SGHRS and CDR2 YFSETQ. DNA of the CDR3: TGCGCCAGCAGCTTAGGGACTAGCGGGAGTTATACTGAGCAGTTCTTC. Translated, it gives CASSLGTSGSYTEQFF.

This clone has only a few counts. V is TRBV30 and J is TRBJ1-5; the match to TRBD1 covers 10 bases. After removal of 3 bases from V and 1 base from J, the junction contained 9 bases not matched to a gene. CDR1 is GTSNPN, CDR2 SVGIG, per germline (reference sequence). This CDR3 comprises 17 residues. CDR3 region: CAWSSGTGAHSNQPQHF. The CDR3 DNA reads TGTGCCTGGAGCTCCGGGACAGGGGCCCACAGCAATCAGCCCCAGCATTTT.

There are a few counts of this clone. The V gene is TRBV15, the J gene TRBJ2-1; 7 bases are a match to TRBD1. Germline CDR1 LNHNV, CDR2 YYDKDF (reference sequence). With V trimmed by 5 bases and J by 2 bases, 6 bases remained unmatched. The CDR3 has 15 amino acids. The CDR3 loop is CATSGPGTAYNEQFF. The CDR3 DNA follows: TGTGCCACCAGCGGACCCGGGACAGCCTACAATGAGCAGTTCTTC. The full variable domain, in which reference TRBV15 and TRBJ2-1 provide the parts outside the CDR3, is DAMVIQNPRYQVTQFGKPVTLSCSQTLNHNVMYWYQQKSSQAPKLLFHYYDKDFNNEADTPDNFQSRRPNTSFCFLDIRSPGLGDTAMYLCATSGPGTAYNEQFFGPGTRLTVL.